The rows below give T cell receptor beta chains drawn from one sample of a study of STAT3 mutations in large granular lymphocyte leukemia. The repertoire was sequenced with immunoSEQ multiplex PCR; TCRdb's copy has only in-frame clones and lacks some. Of about 1,200 clones listed, approximately 35% were seen once; the top ten hold roughly a third. Sequences were obtained from PBMCs. Every receptor here comes from a human donor with T large granular lymphocyte leukemia. Some clones in this sample may be carry-over from other donors' samples. CDR3s include the opening cysteine and the closing phenylalanine or tryptophan. The order of the fields is J gene, D gene, clone size, V gene, CDR3 DNA, CDR3 protein. D genes are given only for firm matches. Rows give clone size only sometimes, using once, few, many, or a class for an expanded clone.

TRBJ2-7 TRBD2 NA TRBV5-6 TGTGCCAGCAGTTTCGGACTAGCGGATTACGAGCAGTACTTC CASSFGLADYEQYF
TRBJ1-1 TRBD1 NA TRBV29-1 TGCAGCGCCCCAGGGACAGGGAACACTGAAGCTTTCTTT CSAPGTGNTEAFF
TRBJ1-1 NA few TRBV6-5 TGTGCCAGCAGTTACGCCCGGAACACTGAAGCTTTCTTT CASSYARNTEAFF
TRBJ1-1 NA few TRBV30 TGTGCCTGGAGTTTCGGCACTGAAGCTTTCTTT CAWSFGTEAFF
TRBJ2-7 TRBD1 once TRBV5-1 TGCGCCAGCAGCTTCGGGACAGGACACTCCTACGAGCAGTACTTC CASSFGTGHSYEQYF
TRBJ2-1 NA NA TRBV14 TGTGCCAGCAGCCAGGACATGGGGGAATACAATGAGCAGTTCTTC CASSQDMGEYNEQFF
TRBJ2-3 NA NA TRBV6-6 TGTGCCAGCAGTGACAACACAGATACGCAGTATTTT CASSDNTDTQYF
TRBJ2-7 NA NA TRBV18 TGTGCCAGCTCACCACCTGGTCCAGGGAGGTCGGGGGAGCAGTACTTC CASSPPGPGRSGEQYF
TRBJ2-7 NA once TRBV7-9 TGTGCCAGCAGCCCTCCCGGACTTCTTACCTACGAGCAGTACTTC CASSPPGLLTYEQYF
TRBJ1-2 NA NA TRBV9 TGTGCCAGCAGCGTAGATCACACTGCTAACTATGGCTACACCTTC CASSVDHTANYGYTF
TRBJ1-4 NA few TRBV30 TGTGCCTGCCTAGGGCAGACTAATGAAAAACTGTTTTTT CACLGQTNEKLFF
TRBJ1-2 TRBD1 NA TRBV7-9 TGTGCCAGCAGCTTAGGACAGGGGAACTATGGCTACACCTTC CASSLGQGNYGYTF
TRBJ1-2 NA NA TRBV13 TGTGCCAGCAGTGTGGGGGGGCAAGGCTATGGCTACACCTTC CASSVGGQGYGYTF
TRBJ2-5 NA NA TRBV5-6 TGTGCCAGCAACCCGGGACTGGGGGCCCAGCACTTC CASNPGLGAQHF
TRBJ2-4 NA NA TRBV5-5 TGTGCCAGCAGCTTGCCAGGGAAAAACATTCAGTACTTC CASSLPGKNIQYF
TRBJ2-7 TRBD2 few TRBV10-2 TGCGCCAGCAGTTCCGGGACTAGCGGGAGAGGCTACGAGCAGTACTTC CASSSGTSGRGYEQYF
TRBJ2-5 NA few TRBV30 TGTGCCTGGAGTGGGCCGGGTACCCAGTACTTC CAWSGPGTQYF
TRBJ1-2 TRBD1 few TRBV13 TGTGCCAGCAGCTTAGAACAGGGGGCTAGCTACACCTTC CASSLEQGASYTF
TRBJ1-1 TRBD1 once TRBV29-1 TGCAGCTCACACACAGGGGGGAACACTGAAGCTTTCTTT CSSHTGGNTEAFF
TRBJ2-2 NA NA TRBV30 TGTGCCTGGAGTGTACGGAGGGGGCCCACCGGGGAGCTGTTTTTT CAWSVRRGPTGELFF
TRBJ1-5 NA few TRBV4-1 TGCGCCAGCAGCCATCGGACAGCCGATCAGCCCCAGCATTTT CASSHRTADQPQHF
TRBJ2-1 NA NA TRBV30 TGTGCCTGGAGTGCTGGGGCGGGCTCCTACAATGAGCAGTTCTTC CAWSAGAGSYNEQFF
TRBJ2-7 NA NA TRBV30 TGTGCCTGGAGTACGACGGGCACTTTCGAGCAGTACTTC CAWSTTGTFEQYF
TRBJ2-5 TRBD1 NA TRBV7-9 TGTGCCAGCAGCGGGACAGGGGGCGCTGTTTTAGAGACCCAGTACTTC CASSGTGGAVLETQYF
TRBJ1-5 NA few TRBV25-1 TGTGCCAGCAGTGTCTTAAATCAGCCCCAGCATTTT CASSVLNQPQHF
TRBJ1-1 NA NA TRBV4-3 TGCGCCAGCAGCCAAGGGAACACTGAAGCTTTCTTT CASSQGNTEAFF
TRBJ2-3 TRBD2 NA TRBV30 TGTGCCTGGAGTGTATCACTAGCGGGAGTGAGCACAGATACGCAGTATTTT CAWSVSLAGVSTDTQYF
TRBJ1-1 NA few TRBV5-1 TGCGCCAGCAGCTCCTATGAGGGGGCTGAAGCTTTCTTT CASSSYEGAEAFF
TRBJ2-5 NA NA TRBV5-1 TGCGCCAGCAGCGAAAAAGGGGGGTGGGAGACCCAGTACTTC CASSEKGGWETQYF
TRBJ1-2 NA few TRBV18 TGTGCCAGCTCACCAAACTATGGCTACACCTTC CASSPNYGYTF
TRBJ2-7 TRBD1 few TRBV5-1 TGCGCCAGCAGCGCCCGCCGGTGGGACAGGGGTCCCTACGAGCAGTACTTC CASSARRWDRGPYEQYF
TRBJ2-7 NA few TRBV30 TGTGCCTGGACAGGGACCTACGAGCAGTACTTC CAWTGTYEQYF
TRBJ1-4 TRBD1 few TRBV7-9 TGTGCCAGCAGCTTAAGCGGACAGGTGGAAAAACTGTTTTTT CASSLSGQVEKLFF
TRBJ1-2 TRBD1 NA TRBV23-1 TGCGCCAGCAGTCCACCTGGGCAGGGGGAGTGTGGCTACACCTTC CASSPPGQGECGYTF
TRBJ1-6 TRBD1 NA TRBV30 TGTGCCTGGAGTGCCGGACAGGACAATTCACCCCTCCACTTT CAWSAGQDNSPLHF
TRBJ1-5 NA few TRBV28 TGTGCCAGCAGTTTACACACGGATAATCAGCCCCAGCATTTT CASSLHTDNQPQHF